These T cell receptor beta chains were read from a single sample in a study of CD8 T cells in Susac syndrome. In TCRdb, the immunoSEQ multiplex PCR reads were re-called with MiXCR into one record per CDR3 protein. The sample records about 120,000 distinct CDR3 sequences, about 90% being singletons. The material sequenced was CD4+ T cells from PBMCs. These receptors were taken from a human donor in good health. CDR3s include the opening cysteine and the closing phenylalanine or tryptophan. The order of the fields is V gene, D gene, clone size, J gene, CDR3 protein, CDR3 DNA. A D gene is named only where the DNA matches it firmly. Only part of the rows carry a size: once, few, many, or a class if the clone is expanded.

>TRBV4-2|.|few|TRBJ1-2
CASSQDSGEYGYTF
TGTGCCAGCAGCCAAGATTCAGGGGAGTATGGCTACACCTTC
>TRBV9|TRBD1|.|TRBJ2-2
CASSVEQGSVGELFF
TGTGCCAGCAGCGTCGAACAGGGGTCCGTCGGGGAGCTGTTTTTT
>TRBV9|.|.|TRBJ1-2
CASSVGFLGQEGYTF
TGTGCCAGCAGCGTAGGGTTCCTCGGGCAGGAGGGCTACACCTTC
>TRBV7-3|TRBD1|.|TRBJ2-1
CASSARDRGPNEQFF
TGTGCCAGCAGCGCCAGGGACAGGGGACCCAATGAGCAGTTCTTC
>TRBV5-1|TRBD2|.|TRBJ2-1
CASSIRSGLATYSYNEQFF
TGCGCCAGCAGCATTCGGTCGGGACTAGCAACCTACTCCTACAATGAGCAGTTCTTC
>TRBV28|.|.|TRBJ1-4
CASSLLSGTNEKLFF
TGTGCCAGCAGTTTATTATCAGGGACTAATGAAAAACTGTTTTTT
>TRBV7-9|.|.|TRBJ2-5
CASSSRGGFETSRETQYF
TGTGCCAGCAGCTCGAGGGGGGGGTTCGAAACTTCGCGGGAGACCCAGTACTTC
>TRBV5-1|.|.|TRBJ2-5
CASSLGAEETQYF
TGCGCCAGCAGCTTGGGGGCAGAAGAGACCCAGTACTTC
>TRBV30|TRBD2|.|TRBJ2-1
CAWREGAGGFYNEQFF
TGTGCCTGGAGGGAAGGTGCGGGAGGCTTCTACAATGAGCAGTTCTTC
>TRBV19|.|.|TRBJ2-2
CASRLWESNGELFF
TGTGCCAGTAGATTGTGGGAGTCCAACGGGGAGCTGTTTTTT
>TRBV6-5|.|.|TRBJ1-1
CASSNGQKNTEAFF
TGTGCCAGCAGCAACGGACAAAAAAACACTGAAGCTTTCTTT
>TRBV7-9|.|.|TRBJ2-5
CASSYGAMKETQYF
TGTGCCAGCAGCTACGGGGCTATGAAAGAGACCCAGTACTTC
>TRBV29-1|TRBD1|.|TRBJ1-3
CSGQGSGNTIYF
TGCAGCGGACAGGGATCTGGAAACACCATATATTTT
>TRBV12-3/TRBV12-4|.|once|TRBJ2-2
CASYATGELFF
TGTGCCAGCTATGCCACCGGGGAGCTGTTTTTT
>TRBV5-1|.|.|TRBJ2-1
CASSQVGGSYNEQFF
TGCGCCAGCAGCCAGGTCGGCGGCTCCTACAATGAGCAGTTCTTC
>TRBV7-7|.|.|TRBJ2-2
CASSPTVSTGELFF
TGTGCCAGCAGCCCGACTGTCAGCACCGGGGAGCTGTTTTTT
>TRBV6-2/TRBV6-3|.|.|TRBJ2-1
CASNWGKLSYNEQFF
TGTGCCAGCAACTGGGGGAAACTCTCCTACAATGAGCAGTTCTTC
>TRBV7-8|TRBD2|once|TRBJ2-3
CASSRPAGESTDTQYF
TGTGCCAGCAGCCGACCTGCGGGGGAGTCCACAGATACGCAGTATTTT
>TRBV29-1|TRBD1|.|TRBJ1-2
CTGPGQGYGYTF
TGCACCGGGCCGGGACAGGGCTATGGCTACACCTTC
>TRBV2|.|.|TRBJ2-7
CASSKEGYEQYF
TGTGCCAGCAGTAAGGAGGGCTACGAGCAGTACTTC
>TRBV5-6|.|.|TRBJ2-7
CASSQGHIEQYF
TGTGCCAGCAGCCAAGGGCATATCGAGCAGTACTTC
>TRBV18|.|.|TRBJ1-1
CASSPLPAMNTEAFF
TGTGCCAGCTCACCACTCCCAGCTATGAACACTGAAGCTTTCTTT
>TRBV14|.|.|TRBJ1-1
CASSRQRENTEAFF
TGTGCCAGCAGCCGACAGCGCGAGAACACTGAAGCTTTCTTT
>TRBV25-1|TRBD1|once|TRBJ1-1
CASSEYGGQNEAFF
TGTGCCAGCAGTGAATATGGGGGACAGAATGAAGCTTTCTTT
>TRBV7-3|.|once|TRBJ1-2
CASSPSGDGYTF
TGTGCCAGCAGCCCGTCAGGGGATGGCTACACCTTC
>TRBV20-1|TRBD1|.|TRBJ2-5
CSAKPTTGDQETQYF
TGCAGTGCTAAGCCGACGACAGGGGACCAAGAGACCCAGTACTTC
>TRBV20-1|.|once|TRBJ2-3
CSVVGRHLISTDTQYF
TGCAGTGTAGTCGGCCGTCACCTTATTAGCACAGATACGCAGTATTTT
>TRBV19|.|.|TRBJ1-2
CASSMGSFTDYTF
TGTGCCAGTAGTATGGGTTCCTTCACTGACTACACCTTC
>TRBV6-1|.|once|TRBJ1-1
CASNYRVPEAFF
TGTGCCAGCAATTACAGGGTCCCTGAAGCTTTCTTT
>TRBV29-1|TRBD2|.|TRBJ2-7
CSVDGGRAYEQYF
TGCAGCGTTGACGGCGGGAGGGCCTACGAGCAGTACTTC
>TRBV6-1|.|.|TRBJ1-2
CASSASGRIYGYTF
TGTGCCAGCAGCGCGTCCGGACGGATCTATGGCTACACCTTC
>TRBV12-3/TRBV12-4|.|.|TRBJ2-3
CASSATGADTQYF
TGTGCCAGCAGCGCCACAGGAGCAGATACGCAGTATTTT
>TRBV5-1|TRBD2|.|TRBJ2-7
CASSLAGLPTEQYF
TGCGCCAGCAGCTTGGCGGGACTACCTACGGAGCAGTACTTC
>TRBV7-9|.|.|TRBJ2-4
CASSFGAKNIQYF
TGTGCCAGCAGCTTTGGGGCCAAAAACATTCAGTACTTC
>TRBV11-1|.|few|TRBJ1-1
CASSFGAGAEAFF
TGTGCCAGCAGCTTTGGGGCAGGGGCTGAAGCTTTCTTT
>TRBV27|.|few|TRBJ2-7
CASSPSESREQYF
TGTGCCAGCAGTCCCTCGGAGTCCCGCGAGCAGTACTTC
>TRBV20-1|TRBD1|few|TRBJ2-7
CSASPGQGYEQYF
TGCAGTGCTAGTCCGGGACAGGGCTACGAGCAGTACTTC
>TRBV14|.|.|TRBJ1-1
CASSQDRRGNTEAFF
TGTGCCAGCAGCCAAGACCGTCGGGGGAACACTGAAGCTTTCTTT
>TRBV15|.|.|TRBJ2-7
CATSRRQSLSYEQYF
TGTGCCACCAGCAGGAGACAATCGCTATCCTACGAGCAGTACTTC
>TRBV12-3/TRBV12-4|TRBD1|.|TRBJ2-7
CASSNRGSSYEQYF
TGTGCCAGCAGTAACAGGGGCAGCTCCTACGAGCAGTACTTC
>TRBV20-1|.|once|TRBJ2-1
CRPLGDNSYNEQFF
TGCAGACCCCTAGGGGACAATTCCTACAATGAGCAGTTCTTC
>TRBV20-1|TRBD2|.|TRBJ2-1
CSARASGGVHTSLNEQFF
TGCAGTGCTAGAGCTAGCGGGGGGGTCCATACCTCTTTAAATGAGCAGTTCTTC
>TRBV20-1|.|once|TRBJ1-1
CSASPLRNTEAFF
TGCAGTGCTAGCCCCCTAAGGAACACTGAAGCTTTCTTT
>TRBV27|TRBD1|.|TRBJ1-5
CASSLNRGNQPQHF
TGTGCCAGCAGTTTAAACAGGGGAAATCAGCCCCAGCATTTT
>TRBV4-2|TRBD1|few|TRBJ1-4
CASSQDGTGDNEKLFF
TGTGCCAGCAGCCAAGATGGGACAGGGGATAATGAAAAACTGTTTTTT
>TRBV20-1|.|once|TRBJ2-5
CSARGGGIKETQYF
TGCAGTGCTAGAGGGGGTGGGATAAAAGAGACCCAGTACTTC
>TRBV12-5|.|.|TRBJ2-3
CASGSGGGPGTDTQYF
TGTGCTAGTGGCTCCGGAGGGGGACCGGGCACAGATACGCAGTATTTT
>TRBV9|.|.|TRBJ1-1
CASSVGLWGMGEAFF
TGTGCCAGCAGCGTAGGGTTGTGGGGCATGGGTGAAGCTTTCTTT
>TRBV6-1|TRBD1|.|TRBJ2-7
CASRTKHPDRGLSYEQYF
TGTGCCAGCAGGACCAAACATCCGGACAGGGGTCTTTCCTACGAGCAGTACTTC
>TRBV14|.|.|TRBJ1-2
CASSHGNGYGYTF
TGTGCCAGCAGCCACGGAAATGGCTATGGCTACACCTTC
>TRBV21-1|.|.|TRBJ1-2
CASPDGGYTF
TGTGCCAGCCCGGATGGGGGCTACACCTTC
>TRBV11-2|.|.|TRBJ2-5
CASSQSGETQYF
TGTGCCAGCAGCCAAAGCGGAGAGACCCAGTACTTC
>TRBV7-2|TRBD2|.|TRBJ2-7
CASSFRTLTSGTTYEQYF
TGTGCCAGCAGCTTCCGGACTCTGACTAGCGGGACCACCTACGAGCAGTACTTC
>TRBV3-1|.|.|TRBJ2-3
CASSPTIGTDTQYF
TGTGCCAGCAGCCCAACTATCGGCACAGATACGCAGTATTTT
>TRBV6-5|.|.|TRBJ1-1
CASNPEGRVVTEAFF
TGTGCCAGCAATCCTGAGGGGCGAGTTGTGACTGAAGCTTTCTTT
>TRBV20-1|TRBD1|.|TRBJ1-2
CSVTPTRQGYGYTF
TGCAGTGTCACCCCTACGAGACAGGGGTATGGCTACACCTTC
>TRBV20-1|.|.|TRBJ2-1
CSARDLDGSWDEQFF
TGCAGTGCTAGAGATCTCGACGGGAGTTGGGATGAGCAGTTCTTC